The table lists the clone carrying this T cell receptor beta chain with a count of one. The antigen remains undetermined. PCR used 60 Vbeta primers and 13 Jbeta primers. Some clones are missing from TCRdb's copy, which holds only in-frame ones; the method was immunoSEQ multiplex PCR. There are about 180,000 clones in the sample; roughly 82% occur only once, and 1.5% to 1.9% lies in the top ten. CDR3 length equals 15 residues. The V end lost 6 bases, the J end lost 1 base, and 10 bases lay between the germline ends. CDR1 is MNHEY, CDR2 SVGAGI, per germline. The data originate from a study of cytomegalovirus exposure and HLA in healthy donors. On the study more broadly: There were 75 million to 95 million unique TCRs (from HLA-typed donors) in an early data release. Study-level points and caveats: As was reported, the classifier diagnosed cytomegalovirus status with high specificity and sensitivity.

The sequence was obtained from a man aged 35-49 years in good health and CMV-seronegative. Sequencing was performed on PBMCs. This chain links TRBV6-5 with TRBJ2-6, with TRBD1 as a possible D gene (6 bases). The CDR3 here is CASSAGASGANVLTF. The CDR3 nucleotides read TGTGCCAGCAGCGCAGGGGCGTCTGGGGCCAACGTCCTGACTTTC.